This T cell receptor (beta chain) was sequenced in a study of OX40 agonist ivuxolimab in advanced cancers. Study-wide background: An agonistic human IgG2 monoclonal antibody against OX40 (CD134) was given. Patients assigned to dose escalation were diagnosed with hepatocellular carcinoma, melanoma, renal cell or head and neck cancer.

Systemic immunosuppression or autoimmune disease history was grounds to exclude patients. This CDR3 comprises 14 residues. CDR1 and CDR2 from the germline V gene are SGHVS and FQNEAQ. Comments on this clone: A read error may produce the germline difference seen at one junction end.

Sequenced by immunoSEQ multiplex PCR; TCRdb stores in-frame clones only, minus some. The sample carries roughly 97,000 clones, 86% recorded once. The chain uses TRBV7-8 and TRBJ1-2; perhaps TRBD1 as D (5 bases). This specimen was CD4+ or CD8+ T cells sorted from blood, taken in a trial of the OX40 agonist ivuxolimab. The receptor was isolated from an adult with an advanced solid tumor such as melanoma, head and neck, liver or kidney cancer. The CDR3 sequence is CASSLQGSDYGYAF. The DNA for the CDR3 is TGTGCCAGCAGCTTACAGGGATCAGACTATGGCTACGCCTTC.